The rows below give T cell receptor beta chains drawn from one sample of a study of beta chain features in type 1 diabetes. The repertoire was sequenced with immunoSEQ multiplex PCR; TCRdb's copy has only in-frame clones and lacks some. The repertoire holds roughly 51,000 clones, with around half as singletons. The sample was Tregs from blood. Receptors were obtained from a woman in her 40s with type 1 diabetes. Each CDR3 is given with its conserved first and last residue. The D gene is left open where the match is weak. Size is stated for part of the rows, as once, few or many counts, or as a class when the clone is expanded.

D gene	V gene	J gene	clone size	CDR3 protein	CDR3 DNA
TRBD1	TRBV6-1	TRBJ1-1	.	CASSDPGQGNTEAFF	TGTGCCAGCAGTGATCCGGGACAGGGTAACACTGAAGCTTTCTTT
TRBD1	TRBV19	TRBJ1-2	few	CASSDTGVGYTF	TGTGCCAGTAGTGACACAGGGGTCGGCTACACCTTC
TRBD1	TRBV16	TRBJ1-1	.	CASSQSPGQSTEAFF	TGTGCCAGCAGCCAGTCCCCGGGACAGTCCACTGAAGCTTTCTTT
.	TRBV29-1	TRBJ1-2	.	CSVREGDYGYTF	TGCAGCGTTCGGGAGGGGGACTATGGCTACACCTTC
TRBD1	TRBV18	TRBJ2-2	.	CASSERQGGTGELFF	TGTGCCAGCTCGGAACGACAGGGGGGCACCGGGGAGCTGTTTTTT
.	TRBV5-1	TRBJ1-2	.	CASSSTGVSGDGYTF	TGCGCCAGCAGCTCCACTGGCGTCAGCGGAGATGGCTACACCTTC
.	TRBV7-9	TRBJ2-7	few	CASSFVGAEQYF	TGTGCCAGCAGCTTTGTAGGGGCCGAGCAGTACTTC
TRBD1	TRBV28	TRBJ2-7	.	CASSSTGQGIEQYF	TGTGCCAGCAGTTCCACGGGACAGGGCATCGAGCAGTACTTC
.	TRBV5-1	TRBJ1-2	.	CASRPGTGDYGYTF	TGCGCCAGCAGACCCGGGACGGGAGATTATGGCTACACCTTC
.	TRBV5-5	TRBJ1-2	few	CASSLLGGYGYTF	TGTGCCAGCAGCTTGCTCGGCGGGTATGGCTACACCTTC
TRBD2	TRBV6-1	TRBJ2-5	.	CASSEGASGSKTQYF	TGTGCCAGCAGTGAAGGGGCTAGCGGGAGCAAGACCCAGTACTTC
.	TRBV6-1	TRBJ1-5	.	CASSEPRVRQPQHF	TGTGCCAGCAGTGAGCCCCGGGTAAGGCAGCCCCAGCATTTT
.	TRBV5-1	TRBJ2-1	.	CASSRNNEQFF	TGCGCCAGCAGCCGTAACAATGAGCAGTTCTTC
.	TRBV7-6	TRBJ2-1	.	CASSLVSDYEQFF	TGTGCCAGCAGCTTAGTCTCAGACTATGAGCAGTTCTTC
TRBD1	TRBV27	TRBJ1-1	.	CASSLNGGTGTSNTEAFF	TGTGCCAGCAGTTTAAATGGAGGGACAGGGACCTCCAACACTGAAGCTTTCTTT
TRBD1	TRBV30	TRBJ2-2	few	CACVGQVNTGELFF	TGTGCCTGTGTTGGACAGGTGAACACCGGGGAGCTGTTTTTT
.	TRBV10-3	TRBJ1-4	medium-sized	CAISESWEDEKLFF	TGTGCCATCAGTGAGTCTTGGGAGGATGAAAAACTGTTTTTT
.	TRBV5-1	TRBJ1-2	.	CASSFWQTNYGYTF	TGCGCCAGCAGCTTCTGGCAAACTAACTATGGCTACACCTTC
TRBD1	TRBV7-9	TRBJ1-2	.	CASRPSGQGDYGYTF	TGTGCCAGCAGACCAAGTGGACAGGGCGACTATGGCTACACCTTC
TRBD1	TRBV5-4	TRBJ2-1	.	CASSSGQGTYNEQFF	TGTGCCAGCAGCTCGGGACAGGGGACCTACAATGAGCAGTTCTTC
.	TRBV10-3	TRBJ1-6	few	CASTFTGNSPLHF	TGTGCCTCGACGTTTACAGGGAATTCACCCCTCCACTTT
TRBD1	TRBV19	TRBJ1-1	.	CASRPGQQNTEAFF	TGTGCCAGTAGACCGGGACAGCAGAACACTGAAGCTTTCTTT